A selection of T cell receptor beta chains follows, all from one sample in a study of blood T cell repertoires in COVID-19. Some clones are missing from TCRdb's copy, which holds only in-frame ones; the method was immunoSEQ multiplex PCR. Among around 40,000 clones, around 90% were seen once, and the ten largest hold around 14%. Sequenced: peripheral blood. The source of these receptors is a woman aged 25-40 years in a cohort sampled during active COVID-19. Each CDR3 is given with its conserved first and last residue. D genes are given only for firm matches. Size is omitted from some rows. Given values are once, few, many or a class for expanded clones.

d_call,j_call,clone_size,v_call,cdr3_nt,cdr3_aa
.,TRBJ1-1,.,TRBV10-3,TGTGCCATCAGACCTTCGACGGGAATGAACACTGAAGCTTTCTTT,CAIRPSTGMNTEAFF
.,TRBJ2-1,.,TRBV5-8,TGTGCCAGCAGCCCGACGGGACTTCCTTACAATGAGCAGTTCTTC,CASSPTGLPYNEQFF
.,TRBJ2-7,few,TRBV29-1,TGCAGCGGGACGGCCGGGACAAACTACGAGCAGTACTTC,CSGTAGTNYEQYF
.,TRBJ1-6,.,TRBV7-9,TGTGCCAGCAGCCCGGGACAATACTCACCCCTCCACTTT,CASSPGQYSPLHF
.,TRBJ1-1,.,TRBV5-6,TGTGCCAGCAGCTCGCCGGGACACAGTGTAGAAGCTTTCTTT,CASSSPGHSVEAFF
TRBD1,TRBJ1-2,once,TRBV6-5,TGTGCCAGCCGACTTTATAGACAGGGGGGTTATGGCTACACCTTC,CASRLYRQGGYGYTF
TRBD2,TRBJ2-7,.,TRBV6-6,TGTGCCAGCAGTCCTCGGACTAGCGGGAGCTTCAACTCCTACGAGCAGTACTTC,CASSPRTSGSFNSYEQYF
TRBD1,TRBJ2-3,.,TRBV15,TGTGCCACCAGCAGAAACAGGGGGGATACGCAGTATTTT,CATSRNRGDTQYF
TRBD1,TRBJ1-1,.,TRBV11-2,TGTGCCAGCAGCTTAGGACAGGGAAAGAACACTGAAGCTTTCTTT,CASSLGQGKNTEAFF
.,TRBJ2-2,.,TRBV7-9,TGTGCCAGCAGCTTAATTTCGCGGGGTTATGGGGGCACCGGGGAGCTGTTTTTT,CASSLISRGYGGTGELFF
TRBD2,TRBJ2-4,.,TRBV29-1,TGCAGCGTTGAGTTCGTGGTAGGGACTAGCGGGGTCCAGCGGGCCAAAAACATTCAGTACTTC,CSVEFVVGTSGVQRAKNIQYF
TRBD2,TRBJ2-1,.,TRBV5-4,TGTGCCAGCAGCTTGATTGGGGGGGGAGTATACAATGAGCAGTTCTTC,CASSLIGGGVYNEQFF
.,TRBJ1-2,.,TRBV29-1,TGCAGCGTTGAGGGAGACAGGAAGGGCCGAAATGGCTACACCTTC,CSVEGDRKGRNGYTF